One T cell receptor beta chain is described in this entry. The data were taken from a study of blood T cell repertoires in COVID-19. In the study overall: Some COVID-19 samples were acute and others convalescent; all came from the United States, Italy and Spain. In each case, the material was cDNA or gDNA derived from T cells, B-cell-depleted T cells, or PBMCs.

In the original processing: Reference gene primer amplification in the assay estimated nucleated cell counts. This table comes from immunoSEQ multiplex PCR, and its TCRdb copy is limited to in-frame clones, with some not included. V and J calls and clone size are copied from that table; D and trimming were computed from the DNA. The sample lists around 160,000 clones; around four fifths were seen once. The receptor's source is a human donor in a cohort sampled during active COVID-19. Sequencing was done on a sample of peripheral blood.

CDR3 coding DNA: TGTGCCAGCAGTTCACAGGGGGCCCCACCAGATACGCAGTATTTT. Its protein product is CASSSQGAPPDTQYF. The V call is TRBV27, the J call TRBJ2-3, with 9 bases matching TRBD1. CDR1 MNHEY and CDR2 SMNVEV come from the germline V gene (reference sequence). The CDR3 consists of 15 residues. V was pared by 4 bases and J by 4 bases, with 6 bases of the junction left unmatched.